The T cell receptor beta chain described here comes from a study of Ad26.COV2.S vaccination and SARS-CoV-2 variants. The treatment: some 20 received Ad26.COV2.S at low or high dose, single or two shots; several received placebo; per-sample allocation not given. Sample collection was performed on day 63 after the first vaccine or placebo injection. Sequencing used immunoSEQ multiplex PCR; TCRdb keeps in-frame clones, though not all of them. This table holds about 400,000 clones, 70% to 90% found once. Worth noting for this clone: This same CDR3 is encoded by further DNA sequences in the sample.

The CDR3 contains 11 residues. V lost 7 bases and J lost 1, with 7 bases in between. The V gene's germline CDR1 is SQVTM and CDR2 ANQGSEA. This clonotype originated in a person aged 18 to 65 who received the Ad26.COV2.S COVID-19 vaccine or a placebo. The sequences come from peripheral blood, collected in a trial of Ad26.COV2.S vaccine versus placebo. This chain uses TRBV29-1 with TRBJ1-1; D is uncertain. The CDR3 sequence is CSGRENTEAFF. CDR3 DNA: TGCAGCGGGAGAGAGAACACTGAAGCTTTCTTT.